A selection of T cell receptor beta chains follows, all from one sample in a study of molecular identifiers for immune sequencing clone quantification. TCRdb processed the PCR reads anew with MiXCR; each CDR3 protein has one entry. The table shows some 320,000 distinct CDR3 sequences, with roughly 24% occurring only once. Sequenced material: naive CD8+ T cells from blood, with Jurkat cell RNA spiked in. All receptors derive from a human donor in good health. Some libraries in this study had Jurkat cell RNA spiked in. The CDR3 runs from the conserved cysteine through the conserved F or W. A D gene is named only where the DNA matches it firmly. Not every row has a clone size; where given, it reads once, few, many or a size class.

v_gene	len	j_gene	abundance	d_gene	CDR3nt	CDR3aa
TRBV6-5	13	TRBJ2-1	few	TRBD1	TGTGCCAGCAGCCTTGGGACAGCCGTCGAGCAGTTCTTC	CASSLGTAVEQFF
TRBV28	12	TRBJ1-1	few	-	TGTGCCAGCAGTTTACGAACCACTGAAGCTTTCTTT	CASSLRTTEAFF
TRBV5-8	15	TRBJ1-1	-	-	TGTGCCAGCAGCTTGGTCCTTCTGACCTACGTTGAAGCTTTCTTT	CASSLVLLTYVEAFF
TRBV5-6	15	TRBJ2-7	few	TRBD2	TGTGCCAGCAGCTTGGTGGAGGGAGGGTCCTACGAGCAGTACTTC	CASSLVEGGSYEQYF
TRBV7-9	15	TRBJ1-5	many	-	TGTGCCAGCAGCTTAGAAGGGTCTAGCAATCAGCCCCAGCATTTT	CASSLEGSSNQPQHF
TRBV27	16	TRBJ2-2	-	-	TGTGCCAGCAGTGGGTTGTGGGTGAGGGGAACCGGGGAGCTGTTTTTT	CASSGLWVRGTGELFF
TRBV14	16	TRBJ2-3	many	TRBD2	TGTGCCAGCAGCCAAGTTCCTAGCGGCCGGTTGGCAGCGCAGTATTTT	CASSQVPSGRLAAQYF
TRBV30	15	TRBJ2-4	few	TRBD1	TGTGCCTGGAGTGTAAGGACAGGGGCCAAAAACATTCAGTACTTC	CAWSVRTGAKNIQYF
TRBV28	14	TRBJ2-5	many	TRBD1	TGTGCCAGCAGCCAGACAGGGGGCTCAGAGACCCAGTACTTC	CASSQTGGSETQYF
TRBV7-2	14	TRBJ2-2	many	-	TGTGCCAGCAGCTTAAGGGAGGCCACCGGGGAGCTGTTTTTT	CASSLREATGELFF
TRBV3-1	11	TRBJ2-7	few	-	TGTGCCAGCAGCCCGACGACAAAGCAGTACTTC	CASSPTTKQYF
TRBV7-9	12	TRBJ2-2	few	-	TGTGCCAGCAGCGACTGGAATCAGGAGCTGTTTTTT	CASSDWNQELFF
TRBV6-2/TRBV6-3	15	TRBJ2-1	few	-	TGTGCCAGCAGTTACCGGGGGCGGGCCTACAATGAGCAGTTCTTC	CASSYRGRAYNEQFF
TRBV20-1	17	TRBJ2-2	many	TRBD2	TGCAGTGCTAGAGGGACTCAGGGACTAGCGGGAGCCGGGGAGCTGTTTTTT	CSARGTQGLAGAGELFF
TRBV4-3	14	TRBJ2-3	few	-	TGCGCCAGCAGCCAAGGGCAGAGGTTAGATACGCAGTATTTT	CASSQGQRLDTQYF
TRBV7-9	14	TRBJ1-1	many	-	TGTGCCAGCAGCTTAGGCGGAGGGAACACTGAAGCTTTCTTT	CASSLGGGNTEAFF
TRBV20-1	16	TRBJ2-3	-	-	TGCAGTGCTATAGCTGAGAGGCAGGGGAGCACAGATACGCAGTATTTT	CSAIAERQGSTDTQYF
TRBV27	16	TRBJ2-7	few	TRBD2	TGTGCCAGCAGTCTAACGGGACTAGCGGGCCCCTACGAGCAGTACTTC	CASSLTGLAGPYEQYF
TRBV7-9	16	TRBJ2-3	many	TRBD1	TGTGCCAGCAGCCCGAGCCAGGGGGCGCGCACAGATACGCAGTATTTT	CASSPSQGARTDTQYF
TRBV20-1	15	TRBJ2-7	-	TRBD1	TGCAGTGCTAGAGGGGGGACAGCGAGCTCCTACGAGCAGAACTTC	CSARGGTASSYEQNF
TRBV10-2	12	TRBJ2-7	few	-	TGCGCCAGCAGTGAGAAGGGCTACGAGCAGTACTTC	CASSEKGYEQYF
TRBV24-1	17	TRBJ2-1	many	-	TGTGCCACCAGTGATTCGGCGGAGGGGGCTCCTTTGGATGAGCAGTTCTTC	CATSDSAEGAPLDEQFF
TRBV6-1	15	TRBJ2-5	few	TRBD2	TGTGCCAGCAGTGAATACGGCGGGAGGCTCCAGACCCAGTACTTC	CASSEYGGRLQTQYF
TRBV5-1	15	TRBJ2-7	-	-	TGCGCCAGCAGCCCTAAAGAGGCACCCACCTACGAGCAGCACTTC	CASSPKEAPTYEQHF
TRBV6-6	15	TRBJ1-1	-	-	TGTGCCAGCAGTTACTCTGGGGGAGGGTACACTGAAGCTTTCTTT	CASSYSGGGYTEAFF
TRBV11-2	14	TRBJ2-1	-	-	TGTGCCAGCAGCTTAGAGTACGGTGACAATGAGCAGTTCTTC	CASSLEYGDNEQFF
TRBV6-6	14	TRBJ2-3	few	TRBD2	TGTGCCAGCAGTTATGGTAGCGGGGGGGATACGCAGTATTTT	CASSYGSGGDTQYF
TRBV20-1	13	TRBJ2-7	many	-	TGCAGTGCTAGAGATGGTGCAGGGTCCGAGCAGTACTTC	CSARDGAGSEQYF
TRBV3-1	15	TRBJ2-1	-	TRBD1	TGTGCCAGCAGCATGGGACAGGGGGTGAACAATGAGCAGTTCTTC	CASSMGQGVNNEQFF
TRBV2	15	TRBJ1-5	many	-	TGTGCCAGCAGTGAGTTTCTGGGGGGCGATCAGCCCCAGCATTTT	CASSEFLGGDQPQHF
TRBV27	14	TRBJ2-7	few	-	TGTGCCAGCAGCACAGGCGGGAACTCCTACGAGCAGTACTTC	CASSTGGNSYEQYF
TRBV20-1	15	TRBJ1-1	many	TRBD1	TGCAGTGCTAGAGATCCCACAGGGGATGGGACTGAAGCTTTCTTT	CSARDPTGDGTEAFF
TRBV19	15	TRBJ1-5	-	TRBD1	TGTGCCAGTAGCCTGGGGGACAGGGGGCTGCGGCCCCAGCATTTT	CASSLGDRGLRPQHF
TRBV10-3	15	TRBJ1-5	many	TRBD1	TGTGCCATCGGGGGACAGGGGGCCAGCAATCAGCCCCAGCATTTT	CAIGGQGASNQPQHF
TRBV12-3/TRBV12-4	13	TRBJ2-5	-	TRBD2	TGTGCCAGCAGAAATAGCGGGGAGGAGACCCAGTACTTC	CASRNSGEETQYF
TRBV19	17	TRBJ2-3	few	-	TGTGCCAGTAGTATTGTTGGAGGGGATGCCAGCACAGATACGCAGTATTTT	CASSIVGGDASTDTQYF
TRBV28	15	TRBJ1-5	many	TRBD1	TGTGCCAGCAGTTTTGGGACAGGGGGTTATCAGCCCCAGCATTTT	CASSFGTGGYQPQHF